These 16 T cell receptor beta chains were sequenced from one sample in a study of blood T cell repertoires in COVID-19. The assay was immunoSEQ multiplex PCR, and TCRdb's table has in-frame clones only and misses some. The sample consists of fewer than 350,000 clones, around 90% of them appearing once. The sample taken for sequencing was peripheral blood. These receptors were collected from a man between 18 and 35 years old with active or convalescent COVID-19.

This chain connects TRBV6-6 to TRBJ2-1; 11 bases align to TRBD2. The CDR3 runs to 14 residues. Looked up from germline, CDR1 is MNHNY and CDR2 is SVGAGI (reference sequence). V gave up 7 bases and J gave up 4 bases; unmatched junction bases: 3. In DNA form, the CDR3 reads TGTGCCAGCAACCTAGCGGGGGGATACAATGAGCAGTTCTTC. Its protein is CASNLAGGYNEQFF.

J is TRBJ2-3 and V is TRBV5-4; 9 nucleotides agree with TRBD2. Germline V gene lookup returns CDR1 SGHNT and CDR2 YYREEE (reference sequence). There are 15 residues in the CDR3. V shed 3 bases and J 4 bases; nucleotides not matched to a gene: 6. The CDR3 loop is CASSSAGGSPDTQYF. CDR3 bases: TGTGCCAGCAGCTCTGCGGGGGGGTCTCCAGATACGCAGTATTTT. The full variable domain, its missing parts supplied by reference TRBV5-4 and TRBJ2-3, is ETGVTQSPTHLIKTRGQQVTLRCSSQSGHNTVSWYQQALGQGPQFIFQYYREEENGRGNFPPRFSGLQFPNYSSELNVNALELDDSALYLCASSSAGGSPDTQYFGPGTRLTVL.

CDR3 in DNA: TGTGCCAGCAGCCTCCGGGACTCGATCAACAATGAGCAGTTCTTC. Its protein product is CASSLRDSINNEQFF. V usage is TRBV7-9 and J usage is TRBJ2-1; a possible D gene is TRBD2 (6 bases). V was shortened by 5 bases and J by 5 bases, with 16 bases between the two germline ends. Germline assignment: CDR1 SEHNR and CDR2 FQNEAQ (reference sequence). CDR3 length: 15 amino acids.

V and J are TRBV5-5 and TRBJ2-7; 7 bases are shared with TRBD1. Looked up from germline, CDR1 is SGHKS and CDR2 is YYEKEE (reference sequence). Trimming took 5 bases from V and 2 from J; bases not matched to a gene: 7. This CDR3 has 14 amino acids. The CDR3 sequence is CASRAHRGPYEQYF. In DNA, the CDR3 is TGTGCCAGCAGGGCTCACAGGGGCCCCTACGAGCAGTACTTC.

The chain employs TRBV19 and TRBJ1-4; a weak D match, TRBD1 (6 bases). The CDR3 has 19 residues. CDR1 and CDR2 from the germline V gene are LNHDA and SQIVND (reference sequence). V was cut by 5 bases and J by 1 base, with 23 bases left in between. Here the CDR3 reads CASSSTQGRWMGTNEKLFF. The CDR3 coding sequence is TGTGCCAGTAGTTCCACTCAGGGGAGATGGATGGGAACTAATGAAAAACTGTTTTTT.

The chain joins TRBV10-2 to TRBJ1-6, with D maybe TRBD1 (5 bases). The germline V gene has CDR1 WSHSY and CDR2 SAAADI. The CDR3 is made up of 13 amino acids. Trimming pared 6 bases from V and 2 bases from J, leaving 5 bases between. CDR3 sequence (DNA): TGCGCCAGCAGGGACACCTATAATTCACCCCTCCACTTT. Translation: CASRDTYNSPLHF.

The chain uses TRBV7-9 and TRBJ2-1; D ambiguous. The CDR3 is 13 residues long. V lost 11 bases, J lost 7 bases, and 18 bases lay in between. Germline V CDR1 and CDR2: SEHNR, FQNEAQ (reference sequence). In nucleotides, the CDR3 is TGTGCCTCCACTCCGATTACTAATAATGAGCAGTTCTTC. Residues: CASTPITNNEQFF.

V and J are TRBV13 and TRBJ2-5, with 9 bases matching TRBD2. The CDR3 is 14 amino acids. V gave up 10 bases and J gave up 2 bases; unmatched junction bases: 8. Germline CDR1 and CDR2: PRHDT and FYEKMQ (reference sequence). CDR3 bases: TGTGCCACCACGGTAGCGGGAGTACAAGAGACCCAGTACTTC. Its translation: CATTVAGVQETQYF.

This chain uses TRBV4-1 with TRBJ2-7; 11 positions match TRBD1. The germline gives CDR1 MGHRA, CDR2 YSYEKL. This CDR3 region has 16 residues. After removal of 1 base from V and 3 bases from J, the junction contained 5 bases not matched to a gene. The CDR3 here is CASSQASGTGGYEQYF. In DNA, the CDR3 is TGCGCCAGCAGCCAAGCGTCCGGGACAGGGGGCTACGAGCAGTACTTC.

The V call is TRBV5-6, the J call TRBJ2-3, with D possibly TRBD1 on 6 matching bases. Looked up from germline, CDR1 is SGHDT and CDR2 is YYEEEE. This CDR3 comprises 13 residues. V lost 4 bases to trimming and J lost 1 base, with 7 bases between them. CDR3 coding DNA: TGTGCCAGCAGCAGACAGGGCACAGATACGCAGTATTTT. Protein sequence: CASSRQGTDTQYF. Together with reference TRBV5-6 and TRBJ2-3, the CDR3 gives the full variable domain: DAGVTQSPTHLIKTRGQQVTLRCSPKSGHDTVSWYQQALGQGPQFIFQYYEEEERQRGNFPDRFSGHQFPNYSSELNVNALLLGDSALYLCASSRQGTDTQYFGPGTRLTVL.

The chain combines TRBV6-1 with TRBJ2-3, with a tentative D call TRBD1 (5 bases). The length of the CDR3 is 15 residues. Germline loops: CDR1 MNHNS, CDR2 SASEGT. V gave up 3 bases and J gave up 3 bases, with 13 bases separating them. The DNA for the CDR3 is TGTGCCAGCAGTGAGTCGGGTCAGGGAACAGATACGCAGTATTTT. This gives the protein CASSESGQGTDTQYF.

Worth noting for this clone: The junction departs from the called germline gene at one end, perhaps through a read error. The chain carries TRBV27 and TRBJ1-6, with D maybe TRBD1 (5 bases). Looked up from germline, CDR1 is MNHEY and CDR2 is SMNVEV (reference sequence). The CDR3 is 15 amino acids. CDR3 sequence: CASTLRGIYNSPLHF. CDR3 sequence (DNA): TGTGCCAGCACTTTAAGGGGAATTTATAATTCACCCCTCCACTTT.

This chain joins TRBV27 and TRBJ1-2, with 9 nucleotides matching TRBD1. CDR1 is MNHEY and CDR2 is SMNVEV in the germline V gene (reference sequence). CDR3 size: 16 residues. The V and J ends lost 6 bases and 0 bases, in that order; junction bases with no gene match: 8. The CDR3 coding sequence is TGTGCCAGCAGACACAGGGGGCTACCCCCTAACTATGGCTACACCTTC. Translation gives CASRHRGLPPNYGYTF.

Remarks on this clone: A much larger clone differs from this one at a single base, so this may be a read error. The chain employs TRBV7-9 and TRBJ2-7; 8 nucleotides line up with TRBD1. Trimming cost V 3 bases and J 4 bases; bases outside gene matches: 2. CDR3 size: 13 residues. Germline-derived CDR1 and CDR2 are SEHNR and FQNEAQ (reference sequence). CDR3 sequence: CASSLTGVYEQYF. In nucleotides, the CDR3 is TGTGCCAGCAGCTTGACAGGGGTGTACGAGCAGTACTTC. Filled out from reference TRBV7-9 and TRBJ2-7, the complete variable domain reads DTGVSQNPRHKITKRGQNVTFRCDPISEHNRLYWYRQTLGQGPEFLTYFQNEAQLEKSRLLSDRFSAERPKGSFSTLEIQRTEQGDSAMYLCASSLTGVYEQYFGPGTRLTVT.

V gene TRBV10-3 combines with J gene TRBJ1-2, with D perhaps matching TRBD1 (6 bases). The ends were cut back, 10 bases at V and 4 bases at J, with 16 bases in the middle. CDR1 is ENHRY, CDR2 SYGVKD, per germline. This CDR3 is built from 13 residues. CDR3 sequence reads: CATKDLDSYGYTF. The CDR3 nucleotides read TGTGCCACAAAAGACCTGGACAGCTATGGCTACACCTTC.

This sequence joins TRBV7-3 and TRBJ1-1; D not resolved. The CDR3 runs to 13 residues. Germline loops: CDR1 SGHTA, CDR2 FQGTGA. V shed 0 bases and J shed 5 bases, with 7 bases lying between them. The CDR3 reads CASSLTSRTEAFF. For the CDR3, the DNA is TGTGCCAGCAGCTTAACTAGTCGAACTGAAGCTTTCTTT.